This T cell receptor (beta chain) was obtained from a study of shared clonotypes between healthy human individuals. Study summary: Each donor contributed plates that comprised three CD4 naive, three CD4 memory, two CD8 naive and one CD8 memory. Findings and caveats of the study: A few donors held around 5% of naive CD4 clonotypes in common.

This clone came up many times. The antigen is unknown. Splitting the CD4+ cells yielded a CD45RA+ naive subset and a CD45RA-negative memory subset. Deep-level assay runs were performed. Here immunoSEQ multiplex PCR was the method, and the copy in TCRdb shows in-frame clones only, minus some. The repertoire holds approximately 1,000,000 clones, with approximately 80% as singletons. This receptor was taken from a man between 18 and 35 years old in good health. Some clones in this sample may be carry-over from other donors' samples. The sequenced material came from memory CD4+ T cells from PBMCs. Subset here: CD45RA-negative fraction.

The CDR3 DNA reads as TGTGCCAGCCCGAGTGGCGGGACAAGTAGGGAGACCCAGTACTTC. Protein sequence: CASPSGGTSRETQYF. This sequence joins TRBV6-1 and TRBJ2-5; D possibly matches TRBD1 or TRBD2 (6 bases each). V lost 8 bases and J lost 5, with 21 bases in between. Germline V gene data show CDR1 as MNHNS and CDR2 as SASEGT. This CDR3 contains 15 residues.